The next 10 T cell receptor beta chains were all read from a single sample in a study of blood T cell repertoires in COVID-19. Measured with immunoSEQ multiplex PCR; TCRdb has only the in-frame clones, and not every one. The table includes some 320,000 clones, just under 90% detected once. Sequenced sample: peripheral blood. Source of these receptors: a woman in her 30s with COVID-19, enrolled during active disease.

This clone has just a few counts. The chain is built from TRBV9 and TRBJ2-5; tentative D call: TRBD2 (6 bases). Germline values: CDR1 SGDLS, CDR2 YYNGEE. The V gene lost 2 bases and the J gene lost 1 base, with 12 bases spanning the gap. This CDR3 region has 15 residues. The CDR3 spells CASSVGRGIQETQYF. CDR3 sequence (DNA): TGTGCCAGCAGCGTGGGACGGGGGATCCAAGAGACCCAGTACTTC.

The chain's CDR3 is CASAFRLDFDNEQFF. CDR3 nucleotides: TGTGCCAGCGCTTTCCGACTAGACTTCGACAATGAGCAGTTCTTC. This sequence joins TRBV27 and TRBJ2-1; D possibly corresponds to TRBD2 (6 bases). V was cut by 8 bases and J by 5 bases, with 19 bases left in between. The CDR3 consists of 15 residues. The germline gives CDR1 MNHEY, CDR2 SMNVEV (reference sequence).

This clone showed up just a few times. The chain couples TRBV7-2 to TRBJ1-1; D is perhaps TRBD1 (5 bases). Germline CDR1 reads SGHTA; CDR2 reads FQGNSA. The CDR3 sequence is 14 residues long. Trimming removed 5 bases at V and 5 bases at J, with 15 bases between. The CDR3 sequence: CASSPTRGGTEAFF. The DNA for the CDR3 is TGTGCCAGCAGCCCGACAAGGGGAGGAACTGAAGCTTTCTTT. The entire variable domain, with the rest obtained from reference TRBV7-2 and TRBJ1-1, is as follows: GAGVSQSPSNKVTEKGKDVELRCDPISGHTALYWYRQSLGQGLEFLIYFQGNSAPDKSGLPSDRFSAERTGGSVSTLTIQRTQQEDSAVYLCASSPTRGGTEAFFGQGTRLTVV.

The rearrangement links TRBV11-2 to TRBJ2-2, with D possibly TRBD2 on 5 matching bases. V shed 3 bases and J shed 5 bases, with 7 bases lying between them. There are 13 residues in the CDR3. Germline CDR1 is SGHAT and CDR2 is FQNNGV. CDR3 DNA sequence: TGTGCCAGCAGCTTGGACTGGACCGGGGAGCTGTTTTTT. As protein: CASSLDWTGELFF.

Only one count was recorded for this clone. The chain uses TRBV6-5 and TRBJ1-5; D is undetermined. This CDR3 comprises 15 residues. The V gene's germline CDR1 is MNHEY and CDR2 SVGAGI. The V end was cut by 10 bases, the J end by 0 bases, with 16 bases between. The CDR3 is CATQLEEYSNQPQHF. Here the CDR3 DNA reads TGTGCCACCCAGTTGGAGGAATATAGCAATCAGCCCCAGCATTTT.

The V and J genes are TRBV6-5 and TRBJ2-7; 7 positions match TRBD1. The CDR3 has 13 amino acids. V lost 2 bases, J lost 7 bases, and 5 bases stayed unmatched. CDR1 is MNHEY and CDR2 is SVGAGI in the germline V gene. The CDR3 region has the DNA TGTGCCAGCAGTTACGAGGGGGCGGGTGAGCAGTACTTC. Residues: CASSYEGAGEQYF.

The chain employs TRBV3-1 (or the pseudogene TRBV3-2) and TRBJ2-7; 7 bases map to TRBD1. Germline V gives CDR1 LGHDT, CDR2 YNNKEL (reference sequence). This CDR3 has 19 residues. V lost 4 bases and J lost 5; bases outside the gene matches: 23. CDR3 bases: TGTGCCAGCAGCCCAAGCGGTCCACGTTGGGGACAGAATAGGAACGAGCAGTACTTC. Translated, it gives CASSPSGPRWGQNRNEQYF.

This chain uses TRBV5-1 with TRBJ2-5; 12 nucleotides align to TRBD2. Germline V gene lookup returns CDR1 SGHRS and CDR2 YFSETQ. The V segment lost 2 bases and the J segment 4 bases; nucleotides outside the gene matches: 3. The CDR3 totals 15 residues. CDR3 amino acids: CASSFWTSGAETQYF. The DNA of the CDR3 is TGCGCCAGCAGCTTTTGGACTAGCGGGGCAGAGACCCAGTACTTC. The full variable domain, rest sourced from reference TRBV5-1 and TRBJ2-5, is KAGVTQTPRYLIKTRGQQVTLSCSPISGHRSVSWYQQTPGQGLQFLFEYFSETQRNKGNFPGRFSGRQFSNSRSEMNVSTLELGDSALYLCASSFWTSGAETQYFGPGTRLLVL.

The chain has TRBV9 and TRBJ1-2, with TRBD1 matching over 9 bases. The CDR3 is 15 residues long. From germline, CDR1 is SGDLS and CDR2 YYNGEE. The V gene end was trimmed by 1 base and the J gene end by 2 bases; junction bases not matched to a gene: 3. This chain's CDR3 is CASSVTGGPNYGYTF. In DNA, the CDR3 is TGTGCCAGCAGCGTAACAGGGGGCCCGAACTATGGCTACACCTTC.

This sequence joins TRBV28 and TRBJ1-2, with D maybe TRBD1 (5 bases). The CDR3 loop spans 17 amino acids. The V gene lost 6 bases and the J gene lost 4 bases, with 24 bases spanning the gap. Germline CDR1 MDHEN, CDR2 SYDVKM. The CDR3: CASSPGGVSTRIYGYTF. The CDR3 coding sequence is TGTGCCAGCAGCCCCGGGGGAGTTTCAACGAGGATCTATGGCTACACCTTC.